This T cell receptor (beta chain) was documented in a study of OX40 agonist ivuxolimab in advanced cancers. For this clone: Antigen: not known.

Measured with immunoSEQ multiplex PCR; TCRdb has only the in-frame clones, and not every one. The sample holds about 77,000 clones, about 84% seen once. Study conclusions and caveats: CD4+ T cells averaged fewer expanded clones than CD8+ T cells. Antigen specificity remained undetermined for the expanded peripheral T cells.

This receptor was identified in an adult with an advanced solid tumor such as melanoma, head and neck, liver or kidney cancer. The source was CD4+ or CD8+ T cells sorted from blood, collected in a trial of the OX40 agonist ivuxolimab.

The CDR3 DNA follows: TGCGCCAGCAGCCCCGGATCCGGAGTTGGGAACACTGAAGCTTTCTTT. Its protein is CASSPGSGVGNTEAFF. V gene TRBV5-1 combines with J gene TRBJ1-1; D gene uncertain. V was pared by 4 bases and J by 1 base, with 17 bases between. The germline V gene encodes CDR1 SGHRS and CDR2 YFSETQ. The CDR3 extends over 16 amino acids.